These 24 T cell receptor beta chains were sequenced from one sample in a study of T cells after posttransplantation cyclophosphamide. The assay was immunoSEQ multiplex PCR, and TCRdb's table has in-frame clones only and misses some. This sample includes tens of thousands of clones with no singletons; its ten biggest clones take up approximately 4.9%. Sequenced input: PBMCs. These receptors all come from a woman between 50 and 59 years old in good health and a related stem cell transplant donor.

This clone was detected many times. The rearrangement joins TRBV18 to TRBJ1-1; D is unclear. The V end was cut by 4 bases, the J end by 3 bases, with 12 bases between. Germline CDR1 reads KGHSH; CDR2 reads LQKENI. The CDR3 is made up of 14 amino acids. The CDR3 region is CASSLSGLDTEAFF. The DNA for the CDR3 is TGTGCCAGCTCACTCTCGGGGTTGGACACTGAAGCTTTCTTT.

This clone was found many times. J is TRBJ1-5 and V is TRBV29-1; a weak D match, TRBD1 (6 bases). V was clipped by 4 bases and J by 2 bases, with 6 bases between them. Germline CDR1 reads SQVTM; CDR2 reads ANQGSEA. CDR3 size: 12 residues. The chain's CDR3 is CSVGQGNQPQHF. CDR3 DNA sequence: TGCAGCGTTGGACAGGGCAATCAGCCCCAGCATTTT.

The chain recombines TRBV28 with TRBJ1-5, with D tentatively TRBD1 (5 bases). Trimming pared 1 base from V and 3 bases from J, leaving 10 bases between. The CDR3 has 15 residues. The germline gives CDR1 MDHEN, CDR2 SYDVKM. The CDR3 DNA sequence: TGTGCCAGCAGTTTATTTTCAGGGTACAATCAGCCCCAGCATTTT. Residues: CASSLFSGYNQPQHF.

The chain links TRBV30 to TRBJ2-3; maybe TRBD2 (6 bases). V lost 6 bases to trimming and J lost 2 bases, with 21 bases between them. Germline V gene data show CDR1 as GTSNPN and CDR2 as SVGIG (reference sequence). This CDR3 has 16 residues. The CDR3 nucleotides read TGTGCCTGTGATTCGGGAGAGTCCATTATCACAGATACGCAGTATTTT. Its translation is CACDSGESIITDTQYF.

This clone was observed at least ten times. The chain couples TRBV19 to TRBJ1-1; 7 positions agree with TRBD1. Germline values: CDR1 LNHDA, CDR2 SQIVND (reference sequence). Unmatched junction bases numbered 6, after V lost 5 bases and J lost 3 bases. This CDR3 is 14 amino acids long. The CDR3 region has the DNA TGTGCCAGTAGTCTAATCGACAGGGACACTGAAGCTTTCTTT. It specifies CASSLIDRDTEAFF.

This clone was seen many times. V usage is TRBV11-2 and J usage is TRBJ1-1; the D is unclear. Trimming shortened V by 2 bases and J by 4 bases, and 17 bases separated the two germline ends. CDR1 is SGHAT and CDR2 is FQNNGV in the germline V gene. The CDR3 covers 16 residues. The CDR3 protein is CASSLFPPRGSTEAFF. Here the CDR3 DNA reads TGTGCCAGCAGCTTATTTCCCCCCCGCGGGTCCACTGAAGCTTTCTTT.

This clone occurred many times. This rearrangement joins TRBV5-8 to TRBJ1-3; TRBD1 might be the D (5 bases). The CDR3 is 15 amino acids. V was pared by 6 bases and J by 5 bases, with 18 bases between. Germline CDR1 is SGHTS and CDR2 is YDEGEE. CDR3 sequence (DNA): TGTGCCAGCAACCTAGAAAAAGGGGCTCGAAACACCATATATTTT. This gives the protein CASNLEKGARNTIYF.

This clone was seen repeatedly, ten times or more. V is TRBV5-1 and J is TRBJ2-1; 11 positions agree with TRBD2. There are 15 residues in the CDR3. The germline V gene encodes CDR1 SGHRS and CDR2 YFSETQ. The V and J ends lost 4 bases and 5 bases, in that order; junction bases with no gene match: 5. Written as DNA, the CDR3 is TGCGCCAGCAGCCCGACTAGCGGGGTAAACAATGAGCAGTTCTTC. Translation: CASSPTSGVNNEQFF. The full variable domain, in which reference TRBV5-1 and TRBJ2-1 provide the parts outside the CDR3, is KAGVTQTPRYLIKTRGQQVTLSCSPISGHRSVSWYQQTPGQGLQFLFEYFSETQRNKGNFPGRFSGRQFSNSRSEMNVSTLELGDSALYLCASSPTSGVNNEQFFGPGTRLTVL.

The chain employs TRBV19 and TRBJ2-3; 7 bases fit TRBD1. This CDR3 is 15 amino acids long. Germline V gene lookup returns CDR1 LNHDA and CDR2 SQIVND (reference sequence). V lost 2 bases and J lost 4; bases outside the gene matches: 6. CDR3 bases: TGTGCCAGTAGTATATACGGGACAGAGGCAGATACGCAGTATTTT. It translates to CASSIYGTEADTQYF.

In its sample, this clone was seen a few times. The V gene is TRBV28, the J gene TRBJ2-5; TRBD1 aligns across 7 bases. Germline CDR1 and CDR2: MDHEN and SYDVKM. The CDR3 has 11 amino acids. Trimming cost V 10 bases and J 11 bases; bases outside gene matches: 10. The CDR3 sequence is CATTGLREQYF. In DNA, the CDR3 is TGTGCCACGACAGGGCTCAGGGAGCAGTACTTC.

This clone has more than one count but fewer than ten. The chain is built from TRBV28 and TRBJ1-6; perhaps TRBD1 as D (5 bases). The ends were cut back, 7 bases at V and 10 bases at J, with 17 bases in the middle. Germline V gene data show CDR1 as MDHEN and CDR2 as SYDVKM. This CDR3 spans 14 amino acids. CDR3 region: CASTWGGFYSPLHF. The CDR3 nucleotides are TGTGCCAGCACCTGGGGGGGGTTCTACTCACCCCTCCACTTT.

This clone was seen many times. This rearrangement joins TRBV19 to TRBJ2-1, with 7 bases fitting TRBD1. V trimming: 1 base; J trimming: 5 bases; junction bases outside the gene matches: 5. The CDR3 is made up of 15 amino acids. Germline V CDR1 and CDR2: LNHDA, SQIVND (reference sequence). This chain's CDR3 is CASSIAGTVNNEQFF. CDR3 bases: TGTGCCAGTAGTATAGCTGGGACAGTTAACAATGAGCAGTTCTTC. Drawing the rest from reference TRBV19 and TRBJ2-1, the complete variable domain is DGGITQSPKYLFRKEGQNVTLSCEQNLNHDAMYWYRQDPGQGLRLIYYSQIVNDFQKGDIAEGYSVSREKKESFPLTVTSAQKNPTAFYLCASSIAGTVNNEQFFGPGTRLTVL.

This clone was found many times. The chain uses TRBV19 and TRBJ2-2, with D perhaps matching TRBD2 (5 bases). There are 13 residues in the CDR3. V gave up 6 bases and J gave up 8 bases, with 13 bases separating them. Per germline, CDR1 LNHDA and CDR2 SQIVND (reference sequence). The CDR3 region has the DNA TGTGCCAGTAGCCCGACCCGGACTGGGGAGCTGTTTTTT. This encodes CASSPTRTGELFF.

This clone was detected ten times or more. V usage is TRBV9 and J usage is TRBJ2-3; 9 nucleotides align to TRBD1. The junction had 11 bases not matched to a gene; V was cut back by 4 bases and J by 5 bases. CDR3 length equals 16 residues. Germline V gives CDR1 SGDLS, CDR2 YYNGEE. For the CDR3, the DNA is TGTGCCAGCAGCACGCGGACAGGGGAAGAGGTAGATACGCAGTATTTT. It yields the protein CASSTRTGEEVDTQYF.

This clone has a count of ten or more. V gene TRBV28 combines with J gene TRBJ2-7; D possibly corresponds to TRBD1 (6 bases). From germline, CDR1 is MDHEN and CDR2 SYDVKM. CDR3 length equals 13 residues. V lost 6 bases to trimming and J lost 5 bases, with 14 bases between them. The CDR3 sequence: CASRRTVLNEQYF. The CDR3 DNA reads TGTGCCAGCAGAAGGACAGTCCTCAACGAGCAGTACTTC.

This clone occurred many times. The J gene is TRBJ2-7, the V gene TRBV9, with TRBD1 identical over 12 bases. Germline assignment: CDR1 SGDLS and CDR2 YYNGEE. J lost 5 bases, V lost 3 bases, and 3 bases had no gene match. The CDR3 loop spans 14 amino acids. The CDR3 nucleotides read TGTGCCAGCAGCGCGGGACAGGGGGCTAACGAGCAGTACTTC. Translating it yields CASSAGQGANEQYF.

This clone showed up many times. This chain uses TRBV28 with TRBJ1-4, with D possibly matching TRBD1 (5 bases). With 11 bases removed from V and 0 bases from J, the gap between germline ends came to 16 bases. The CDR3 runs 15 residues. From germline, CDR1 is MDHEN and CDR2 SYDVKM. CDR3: CAGSREGATNEKLFF. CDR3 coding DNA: TGTGCCGGCTCCCGAGAAGGGGCAACTAATGAAAAACTGTTTTTT.

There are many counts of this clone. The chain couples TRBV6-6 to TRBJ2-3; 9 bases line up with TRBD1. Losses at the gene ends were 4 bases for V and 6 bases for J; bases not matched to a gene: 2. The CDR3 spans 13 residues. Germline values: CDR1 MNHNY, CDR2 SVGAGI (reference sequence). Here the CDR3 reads CASSWDRADTQYF. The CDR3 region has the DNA TGTGCCAGCAGTTGGGACAGGGCCGATACGCAGTATTTT.

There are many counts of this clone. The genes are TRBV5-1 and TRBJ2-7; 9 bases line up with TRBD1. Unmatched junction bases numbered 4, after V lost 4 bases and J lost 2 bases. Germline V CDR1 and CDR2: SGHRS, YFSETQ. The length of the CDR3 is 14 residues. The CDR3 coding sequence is TGCGCCAGCAGCCCGGACAGGGGAGCCTACGAGCAGTACTTC. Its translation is CASSPDRGAYEQYF.

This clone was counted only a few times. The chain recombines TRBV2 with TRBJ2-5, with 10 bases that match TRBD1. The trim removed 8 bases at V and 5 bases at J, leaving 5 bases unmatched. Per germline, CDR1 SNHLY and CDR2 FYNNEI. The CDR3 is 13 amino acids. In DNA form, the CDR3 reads TGTGCCAGCGGGACAGGGGTAACGGAGACCCAGTACTTC. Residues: CASGTGVTETQYF.

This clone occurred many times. The CDR3 loop reads CASSFTGGWTFF. The CDR3 nucleotides are TGTGCCAGCAGCTTTACAGGGGGTTGGACTTTCTTT. This chain uses TRBV5-5 with TRBJ1-1, with TRBD1 identical over 8 bases. Germline CDR1 reads SGHKS; CDR2 reads YYEKEE (reference sequence). CDR3 length: 12 residues. The ends lost 2 bases at V and 12 bases at J; junction bases unmatched: 6.

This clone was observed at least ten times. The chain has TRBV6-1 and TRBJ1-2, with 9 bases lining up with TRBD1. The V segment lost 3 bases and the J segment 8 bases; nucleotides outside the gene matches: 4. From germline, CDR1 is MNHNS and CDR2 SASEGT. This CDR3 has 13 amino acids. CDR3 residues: CASSDPTGGGYTF. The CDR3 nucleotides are TGTGCCAGCAGTGACCCGACAGGGGGAGGCTACACCTTC.

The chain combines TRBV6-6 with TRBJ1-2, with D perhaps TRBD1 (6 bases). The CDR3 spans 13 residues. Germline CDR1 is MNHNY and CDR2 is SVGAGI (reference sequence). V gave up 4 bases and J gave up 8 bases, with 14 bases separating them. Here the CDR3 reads CASSSTGSGGYTF. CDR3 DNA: TGTGCCAGCAGTTCTACAGGGTCTGGAGGCTACACCTTC.

CDR3 protein: CASSKGRGGQETQYF. CDR3 nucleotide sequence: TGCGCCAGCAGTAAGGGACGGGGGGGCCAAGAGACCCAGTACTTC. This chain joins TRBV5-1 and TRBJ2-5; 8 bases map to TRBD2. CDR3 length: 15 amino acids. The V gene's germline CDR1 is SGHRS and CDR2 YFSETQ. Trimming removed 5 bases from V and 1 base from J; junction bases left unmatched: 7.